This T cell receptor beta chain was documented in a study of T-cell memory formation after mild COVID-19. MiXCR, applied by TCRdb to the 5' RACE reads, yields one record per CDR3 protein. The data show roughly 350,000 distinct CDR3 sequences, 28% seen once. The CDR3 totals 15 residues. After removal of 8 bases from V and 0 bases from J, the junction contained 8 bases not matched to a gene. Germline V gene data show CDR1 as MNHEY and CDR2 as SVGAGI. The source material was PBMCs or a T cell subset sorted from them (not recorded which). This receptor was obtained from an adult woman who had mild COVID-19 (a few samples of this study predate the infection). Cell type and time point are not known. V usage is TRBV6-5 and J usage is TRBJ1-1, with 8 bases fitting TRBD1. This chain's CDR3 is CASRPNRGVNTEAFF. DNA of the CDR3: TGTGCCAGCCGCCCAAACAGGGGGGTGAACACTGAAGCTTTCTTT.